A selection of T cell receptor beta chains follows, all from one sample in a study of blood T cell repertoires in COVID-19. Profiled with immunoSEQ multiplex PCR; TCRdb holds only in-frame clones, not every one. The table lists about 200,000 clones, roughly 80% of them singletons. Sequenced: peripheral blood. All receptors come from a human donor in a cohort sampled during active COVID-19. CDR3s include the opening cysteine and the closing phenylalanine or tryptophan. D genes are given only for firm matches. Some rows have no size entry. The others give once, few or many, or a class for an expanded clone.

size	J	D	V	DNA	CDR3
-	TRBJ1-3	TRBD1	TRBV4-1	TGCGCCAGCAGCCCAATGGACAGGGGACGGAACACCATATATTTT	CASSPMDRGRNTIYF
few	TRBJ2-2	TRBD1	TRBV18	TGTGCCAGCTCACCAGGAGACGACAGGGGTTGGAGTTACGGGGAGCTGTTTTTT	CASSPGDDRGWSYGELFF
few	TRBJ1-2	TRBD1	TRBV3-1/TRBV3-2	TGTGCCAGCAGCCAAGGTTGGGACAGGGGCTATGGCTACACCTTC	CASSQGWDRGYGYTF
-	TRBJ1-4	-	TRBV7-2	TGTGCCAGCAGACGGAGTAATGAAAAACTGTTTTTT	CASRRSNEKLFF
-	TRBJ2-5	TRBD2	TRBV5-1	TGCGCCAGCAGCTCCGGACTAGTAGGGGAGACCCAGTACTTC	CASSSGLVGETQYF
-	TRBJ2-1	TRBD2	TRBV3-1/TRBV3-2	TGTGCCAGCAGCCAAGCGGGACTAGCATTCGAGCAGTTCTTC	CASSQAGLAFEQFF
-	TRBJ2-5	TRBD1	TRBV7-8	TGTGCCAGCGGCCTCGACAGGGGGCTCGAGACCCAGTACTTC	CASGLDRGLETQYF
-	TRBJ2-1	-	TRBV15	TGTGCCACCAGCAGAGCAGGGGCTCGGTTAAACGATGAGCAGTTCTTC	CATSRAGARLNDEQFF
once	TRBJ1-1	-	TRBV14	TGTGCCAGCAGCCTCTTCAGGGGCCTGAACACTGAAGCTTTCTTT	CASSLFRGLNTEAFF
-	TRBJ2-5	TRBD2	TRBV10-3	TGTGCCATCAGTGAGTCGAGCGGGAGGATAGAGACCCAGTACTTC	CAISESSGRIETQYF
few	TRBJ1-2	TRBD1	TRBV3-1/TRBV3-2	TGTGCCAGCAGCCGCCGGGACAGCGAGAGGGGCTACACCTTC	CASSRRDSERGYTF
once	TRBJ2-1	TRBD2	TRBV3-1/TRBV3-2	TGTGCCAGCAGCCAAGATCGGCTAGCGGGGGTGTACAATGAGCAGTTCTTC	CASSQDRLAGVYNEQFF
-	TRBJ2-2	-	TRBV29-1	TGCAGCGTTGGCGACAGATCCGGGGAGCTGTTTTTT	CSVGDRSGELFF
few	TRBJ1-2	TRBD1	TRBV6-5	TGTGCCAGCAGTCGACAGGGGATATATGGCTACACCTTC	CASSRQGIYGYTF
once	TRBJ2-3	-	TRBV4-1	TGCGCCAGCAGCCCGTCAGGGCCCCGCACAGATACGCAGTATTTT	CASSPSGPRTDTQYF
-	TRBJ2-1	-	TRBV15	TGTGCCACCAGCAGGGACTATATTGGAGATGAGCAGTTCTTC	CATSRDYIGDEQFF
-	TRBJ1-1	TRBD1	TRBV5-1	TGCGCCAGCAGCTCCCTCCGGGACAGGGGAACTGAAGCTTTCTTT	CASSSLRDRGTEAFF
-	TRBJ1-2	-	TRBV7-2	TGTGCCAGCAGCTTCAATAGACAGAAAAAGGCCCTCTATGGCTACACCTTC	CASSFNRQKKALYGYTF
-	TRBJ1-1	TRBD1	TRBV6-5	TGTGCCAGCAGCGCCAGGGGGCGGATTAGCACTGAAGCTTTCTTT	CASSARGRISTEAFF
-	TRBJ2-1	-	TRBV6-5	TGTGCCAGCAGTAAAACAGTTCTCAATGAGCAGTTCTTC	CASSKTVLNEQFF
-	TRBJ1-2	TRBD1	TRBV11-1	TGTGCCAGCAGCTTAGCCGGGACAGACTATGGCTACACCTTC	CASSLAGTDYGYTF
-	TRBJ1-2	-	TRBV9	TGTGCCAGCAGCGTGGGGGCGGACTATGGCTACACCTTC	CASSVGADYGYTF
-	TRBJ1-2	-	TRBV28	TGTGCCAGCAGTCCCGGGGGGGACTATGGCTACACCTTC	CASSPGGDYGYTF
-	TRBJ2-5	-	TRBV19	TGTGCCAGTAAGGGGCAAGAGACCCAGTACTTC	CASKGQETQYF
-	TRBJ2-1	-	TRBV18	TGTGCCAGCTCACCGGGATATGGGAGAGGGACCTACAATGAGCAGTTCTTC	CASSPGYGRGTYNEQFF
-	TRBJ1-1	TRBD1	TRBV3-1/TRBV3-2	TGTGCCAGCAGCTCACGAACCGGGACAGGATCGAACACTGAAGCTTTCTTT	CASSSRTGTGSNTEAFF
-	TRBJ1-4	-	TRBV3-1/TRBV3-2	TGTGCCAGCAGCCGAGGGTACAGGGCTGAAAAACTGTTTTTT	CASSRGYRAEKLFF
-	TRBJ2-7	-	TRBV5-1	TGCGCCAGCACCATATCATTTCAGGGCAACGAGCAGTACTTC	CASTISFQGNEQYF
-	TRBJ1-4	TRBD1	TRBV19	TGTGCCAGTAGTATAGCGGGACAGTCGAATGAAAAACTGTTTTTT	CASSIAGQSNEKLFF
-	TRBJ1-1	-	TRBV14	TGTGCCAGCAGCCGGCAGGGCCCCACTGAAGCTTTCTTT	CASSRQGPTEAFF
-	TRBJ2-3	TRBD2	TRBV5-6	TGTGCCAGCAGCTATACTAGCGGGGGGGTGAGAGATACGCAGTATTTT	CASSYTSGGVRDTQYF
-	TRBJ2-1	TRBD2	TRBV3-1/TRBV3-2	TGTGCCAGCAGCTTCGTTAGCGGGAGCCTTTACAATGAGCAGTTCTTC	CASSFVSGSLYNEQFF
few	TRBJ1-5	TRBD1	TRBV19	TGTGCCAGTAGTATATGGGGGGACAGGGAAACGCATTTT	CASSIWGDRETHF
-	TRBJ2-3	-	TRBV5-5	TGTGCCAGCAGCTTGCGAACTGGCACAGATACGCAGTATTTT	CASSLRTGTDTQYF
-	TRBJ2-7	-	TRBV2	TGTGCCAGCAGTGCCCGCTACGAGCAGTACTTC	CASSARYEQYF
-	TRBJ2-1	-	TRBV11-3	TGTGCCAGCAGCCCACATCCGACTCTACGGAAGAATGAGCAGTTCTTC	CASSPHPTLRKNEQFF
-	TRBJ1-1	-	TRBV5-1	TGCGCCAGCACCCCCGAGGCTGGGAGGGGGGGAAGAACTGAAGCTTTCTTT	CASTPEAGRGGRTEAFF
-	TRBJ2-5	-	TRBV5-1	TGCGCCAGCAGCTACAGCCAACAGGGAAGGTCGGGGGAGACCCAGTACTTC	CASSYSQQGRSGETQYF
-	TRBJ2-5	TRBD2	TRBV28	TGTGCCAGCCGGGGAGGGTTAGAGACCCAGTACTTC	CASRGGLETQYF
-	TRBJ1-1	-	TRBV9	TGTGCCAGCAGCGTAGTGGGGGGGTTGGAGACTGAAGCTTTCTTT	CASSVVGGLETEAFF
-	TRBJ1-5	TRBD1	TRBV29-1	TGCAGCGTTCGGGACAGGGGTAGCAATCAGCCCCAGCATTTT	CSVRDRGSNQPQHF
few	TRBJ1-5	-	TRBV19	TGTGCCAGCAGCAGGGGCCGCGTGGGCCAGCCCCAGCATTTT	CASSRGRVGQPQHF